These 24 T cell receptor beta chains were all obtained from the same sample, sequenced in a study of blood T cell repertoires in COVID-19. Sequenced by immunoSEQ multiplex PCR; TCRdb stores in-frame clones only, minus some. Counted here are about 120,000 clones, around 87% occurring once; the ten biggest clones make up more than 2%. Specimen: peripheral blood. These receptors originate from a woman between 50 and 59 years old with acute or convalescent COVID-19.

The chain recombines TRBV6-5 with TRBJ1-2; D may be TRBD1 (6 bases). This CDR3 region has 13 residues. Germline V gene sequence: CDR1 MNHEY, CDR2 SVGAGI. The germline V and J ends were trimmed by 2 bases and 4 bases, with 8 bases remaining between them. Written as DNA, the CDR3 is TGTGCCAGCAGTTACCTAGGGGGCTATGGCTACACCTTC. As protein: CASSYLGGYGYTF.

V and J are TRBV6-5 and TRBJ2-7; 8 bases agree with TRBD1. V gave up 7 bases and J gave up 6 bases; unmatched junction bases: 11. Germline CDR1 is MNHEY and CDR2 is SVGAGI. The length of the CDR3 is 14 residues. CDR3 sequence: CASTTDRVLSEQYF. DNA for the CDR3: TGTGCCAGCACCACGGACAGGGTCCTATCCGAGCAGTACTTC.

This clone occurred a few times. The V and J genes are TRBV10-2 and TRBJ2-3, with a tentative D call TRBD2 (6 bases). V was cut by 3 bases and J by 2 bases, with 9 bases left in between. The CDR3 is 14 residues long. Germline CDR1 and CDR2: WSHSY and SAAADI. This CDR3 reads CASSDGGTTDTQYF. The CDR3 coding sequence is TGCGCCAGCAGTGATGGGGGGACCACAGATACGCAGTATTTT.

The gene calls are TRBV2 and TRBJ2-3; maybe TRBD2 (6 bases). V was cut by 6 bases and J by 0 bases, with 10 bases left in between. Germline V gives CDR1 SNHLY, CDR2 FYNNEI. This CDR3 comprises 14 residues. The CDR3 DNA reads as TGTGCCAGCAGGCCGGGACTGAGCACAGATACGCAGTATTTT. This codes for CASRPGLSTDTQYF.

The CDR3 is CASSGQTGGQPQHF. Written as DNA, the CDR3 is TGTGCCAGCAGCGGACAGACAGGGGGTCAGCCCCAGCATTTT. The rearrangement links TRBV3-1 (or the pseudogene TRBV3-2) to TRBJ1-5; 9 positions agree with TRBD1. The CDR3 length is 14 residues. The V and J ends lost 5 bases and 6 bases, in that order; junction bases with no gene match: 5. The germline V gene has CDR1 LGHDT and CDR2 YNNKEL (reference sequence).

The genes are TRBV3-1 (or the pseudogene TRBV3-2) and TRBJ2-1; D perhaps matches TRBD1 (6 bases). Trimming left V 6 bases short and J 3 bases short, with 21 bases between. This CDR3 comprises 17 residues. Germline CDR1 reads LGHDT; CDR2 reads YNNKEL (reference sequence). Written as DNA, the CDR3 is TGTGCCAGCAGTATGAGAACAGGGCCAAGAGACTACAATGAGCAGTTCTTC. Protein product: CASSMRTGPRDYNEQFF.

The chain combines TRBV4-3 with TRBJ1-6; D not certain. This CDR3 is 15 amino acids long. Germline CDR1 reads LGHNA; CDR2 reads YSLEER. Trimming left V 0 bases short and J 9 bases short, with 12 bases between. The CDR3: CASSQDGVWGSPLHF. The CDR3 nucleotides are TGCGCCAGCAGCCAAGACGGGGTTTGGGGTTCACCCCTCCACTTT.

This clone was detected once. The chain links TRBV19 to TRBJ1-5, with TRBD1 as a possible D gene (5 bases). The CDR3 runs to 16 residues. Per the germline V gene, CDR1 is LNHDA and CDR2 is SQIVND (reference sequence). Trimming cost V 1 base and J 8 bases, with 18 bases left between them. CDR3 nucleotide sequence: TGTGCCAGTAGTATAGGGGGGGAGGGAAAAGGGAAGCCCCAGCATTTT. It yields the protein CASSIGGEGKGKPQHF.

J is TRBJ2-2 and V is TRBV9; D uncertain. Looked up from germline, CDR1 is SGDLS and CDR2 is YYNGEE. Between the trimmed V and J ends, which lost 4 bases and 5 bases, there was a span of 6 bases. This CDR3 contains 12 residues. The CDR3: CASSPLTGELFF. CDR3 nucleotide sequence: TGTGCCAGCAGCCCTCTGACCGGGGAGCTGTTTTTT.

The chain employs TRBV12-5 and TRBJ1-1; no reliable D call. Trimming took 8 bases from V and 5 from J, leaving 15 bases between them. Germline V gene lookup returns CDR1 LGHNT and CDR2 FRNRAP. This CDR3 contains 13 residues. The CDR3 sequence is CASRRIGDTEAFF. In DNA form, the CDR3 reads TGTGCTAGTCGGAGGATAGGTGATACTGAAGCTTTCTTT.

In this sample, this clone turned up a few times. V usage is TRBV11-2 and J usage is TRBJ2-7; D perhaps matches TRBD2 (5 bases). Germline CDR1 and CDR2: SGHAT and FQNNGV. Between the trimmed V and J ends, which lost 0 bases and 2 bases, there was a span of 11 bases. This CDR3 is 15 amino acids long. In DNA, the CDR3 is TGTGCCAGCAGCTTAGATCTAGAGCGGACCTACGAGCAGTACTTC. It yields the protein CASSLDLERTYEQYF.

This chain uses TRBV5-1 with TRBJ2-1; the match to TRBD1 covers 12 bases. The CDR3 extends over 15 amino acids. Germline CDR1 and CDR2: SGHRS and YFSETQ. The V and J ends lost 2 bases and 5 bases, in that order; junction bases with no gene match: 2. CDR3 coding DNA: TGCGCCAGCAGCTTAGGGACAGGGGGCCACAATGAGCAGTTCTTC. It encodes CASSLGTGGHNEQFF. Variable domain in full (rest from reference TRBV5-1 and TRBJ2-1): KAGVTQTPRYLIKTRGQQVTLSCSPISGHRSVSWYQQTPGQGLQFLFEYFSETQRNKGNFPGRFSGRQFSNSRSEMNVSTLELGDSALYLCASSLGTGGHNEQFFGPGTRLTVL.

The chain carries TRBV12-3 or TRBV12-4 and TRBJ2-7; D gene unclear. Trimming removed 5 bases at V and 0 bases at J, with 8 bases between. CDR3 length equals 13 residues. CDR3 sequence: CASSPPSSYEQYF. The CDR3 coding sequence is TGTGCCAGCAGTCCTCCTTCCTCCTACGAGCAGTACTTC.

This chain links TRBV5-1 with TRBJ1-2; D perhaps matches TRBD1 (5 bases). The CDR3 length is 13 residues. CDR1 and CDR2 from the germline V gene are SGHRS and YFSETQ. Trimming took 4 bases from V and 8 from J, leaving 15 bases between them. CDR3 protein: CASSPVTDGGYTF. The DNA for the CDR3 is TGCGCCAGCAGCCCGGTGACAGATGGGGGCTACACCTTC.

V gene TRBV5-1 combines with J gene TRBJ2-1; 12 positions agree with TRBD2. The CDR3 runs 16 residues. V dropped 4 bases and J dropped 1; count of bases not matched to a gene: 3. Germline assignment: CDR1 SGHRS and CDR2 YFSETQ. CDR3 loop: CASSATSGGSYNEQFF. For the CDR3, the DNA is TGCGCCAGCAGCGCAACTAGCGGGGGGTCCTACAATGAGCAGTTCTTC.

V gene TRBV9 combines with J gene TRBJ1-4; the D gene is possibly TRBD1 (5 bases). CDR3 size: 13 residues. Germline lookup yields CDR1 SGDLS and CDR2 YYNGEE. Trimming shortened V by 0 bases and J by 7 bases, and 7 bases separated the two germline ends. This CDR3 is CASSVVGGEKLFF. In DNA form, the CDR3 reads TGTGCCAGCAGCGTAGTGGGGGGTGAAAAACTGTTTTTT.

This clone has just a few counts. The CDR3 DNA sequence: TGCAGCGTTAGACAGGGGGAGAACACTGAAGCTTTCTTT. Translation: CSVRQGENTEAFF. The chain combines TRBV29-1 with TRBJ1-1, with 9 bases matching TRBD1. The CDR3 extends over 13 amino acids. Germline CDR1 reads SQVTM; CDR2 reads ANQGSEA. V dropped 5 bases and J dropped 1; count of bases not matched to a gene: 2.

The CDR3 nucleotides are TGTGCCAGCAGTCTCAGGGGCACAGATACGCAGTATTTT. Protein: CASSLRGTDTQYF. The chain employs TRBV9 and TRBJ2-3, with D possibly being TRBD1 (5 bases). The V end lost 5 bases, the J end lost 1 base, and 8 bases lay between the germline ends. This CDR3 has 13 residues. Germline V gene data show CDR1 as SGDLS and CDR2 as YYNGEE.

The chain employs TRBV14 and TRBJ2-1, with 13 nucleotides matching TRBD2. The V and J ends lost 7 bases and 6 bases, in that order; junction bases with no gene match: 18. Germline CDR1 and CDR2: SGHDN and FVKESK. The CDR3 loop spans 19 amino acids. The CDR3 coding sequence is TGTGCCAGCACCCGTTCCGGGACTAGCGGGACCTTAGTGTGCAATGAGCAGTTCTTC. It yields the protein CASTRSGTSGTLVCNEQFF.

The chain combines TRBV5-4 with TRBJ2-3; D is possibly TRBD2 (7 bases). The CDR3 is 16 amino acids. Between the trimmed V and J ends, which lost 3 bases and 2 bases, there was a span of 16 bases. The germline gives CDR1 SGHNT, CDR2 YYREEE (reference sequence). For the CDR3, the DNA is TGTGCCAGCAGCTCCGAAGGGGGAGGGCCCACAGATACGCAGTATTTT. Residues: CASSSEGGGPTDTQYF.

The V call is TRBV10-3, the J call TRBJ1-6; TRBD1 agrees at 11 bases. Per germline, CDR1 ENHRY and CDR2 SYGVKD. The V and J ends lost 6 bases and 10 bases, in that order; junction bases with no gene match: 11. CDR3 length equals 16 residues. The CDR3 is CAISSAGTGGESPLHF. Written as DNA, the CDR3 is TGTGCCATCAGCTCGGCCGGGACAGGGGGGGAATCACCCCTCCACTTT.

The chain couples TRBV5-1 to TRBJ1-6; 8 nucleotides align to TRBD1. The V segment lost 4 bases and the J segment 4 bases; nucleotides outside the gene matches: 10. The length of the CDR3 is 17 residues. CDR1 is SGHRS and CDR2 is YFSETQ in the germline V gene. CDR3 DNA: TGCGCCAGCAGCCTAGGACAGGGATTCGGGTATAATTCACCCCTCCACTTT. It encodes CASSLGQGFGYNSPLHF. Supplemented by reference TRBV5-1 and TRBJ1-6, the full variable domain reads KAGVTQTPRYLIKTRGQQVTLSCSPISGHRSVSWYQQTPGQGLQFLFEYFSETQRNKGNFPGRFSGRQFSNSRSEMNVSTLELGDSALYLCASSLGQGFGYNSPLHFGNGTRLTVT.

This clone was recorded a few times. The V call is TRBV27, the J call TRBJ2-7, with a weak D call TRBD1 (6 bases). CDR1 and CDR2 from the germline V gene are MNHEY and SMNVEV (reference sequence). The CDR3 is 14 residues long. With 6 bases removed from V and 2 bases from J, the gap between germline ends came to 14 bases. The CDR3 protein is CASRQTGHPYEQYF. For the CDR3, the DNA is TGTGCCAGCAGACAAACGGGACACCCCTACGAGCAGTACTTC.

This clone was found a few times. The V gene is TRBV6-2 or TRBV6-3, the J gene TRBJ2-7; 10 nucleotides match TRBD1. This CDR3 has 14 residues. J was trimmed by 6 bases and V by 4 bases; bases with no gene match: 6. Germline V CDR1 and CDR2: MNHEY, SVGEGT. The CDR3 DNA sequence: TGTGCCAGCAGTTCTGACAGGGGGCGCCGCGAGCAGTACTTC. It encodes CASSSDRGRREQYF.